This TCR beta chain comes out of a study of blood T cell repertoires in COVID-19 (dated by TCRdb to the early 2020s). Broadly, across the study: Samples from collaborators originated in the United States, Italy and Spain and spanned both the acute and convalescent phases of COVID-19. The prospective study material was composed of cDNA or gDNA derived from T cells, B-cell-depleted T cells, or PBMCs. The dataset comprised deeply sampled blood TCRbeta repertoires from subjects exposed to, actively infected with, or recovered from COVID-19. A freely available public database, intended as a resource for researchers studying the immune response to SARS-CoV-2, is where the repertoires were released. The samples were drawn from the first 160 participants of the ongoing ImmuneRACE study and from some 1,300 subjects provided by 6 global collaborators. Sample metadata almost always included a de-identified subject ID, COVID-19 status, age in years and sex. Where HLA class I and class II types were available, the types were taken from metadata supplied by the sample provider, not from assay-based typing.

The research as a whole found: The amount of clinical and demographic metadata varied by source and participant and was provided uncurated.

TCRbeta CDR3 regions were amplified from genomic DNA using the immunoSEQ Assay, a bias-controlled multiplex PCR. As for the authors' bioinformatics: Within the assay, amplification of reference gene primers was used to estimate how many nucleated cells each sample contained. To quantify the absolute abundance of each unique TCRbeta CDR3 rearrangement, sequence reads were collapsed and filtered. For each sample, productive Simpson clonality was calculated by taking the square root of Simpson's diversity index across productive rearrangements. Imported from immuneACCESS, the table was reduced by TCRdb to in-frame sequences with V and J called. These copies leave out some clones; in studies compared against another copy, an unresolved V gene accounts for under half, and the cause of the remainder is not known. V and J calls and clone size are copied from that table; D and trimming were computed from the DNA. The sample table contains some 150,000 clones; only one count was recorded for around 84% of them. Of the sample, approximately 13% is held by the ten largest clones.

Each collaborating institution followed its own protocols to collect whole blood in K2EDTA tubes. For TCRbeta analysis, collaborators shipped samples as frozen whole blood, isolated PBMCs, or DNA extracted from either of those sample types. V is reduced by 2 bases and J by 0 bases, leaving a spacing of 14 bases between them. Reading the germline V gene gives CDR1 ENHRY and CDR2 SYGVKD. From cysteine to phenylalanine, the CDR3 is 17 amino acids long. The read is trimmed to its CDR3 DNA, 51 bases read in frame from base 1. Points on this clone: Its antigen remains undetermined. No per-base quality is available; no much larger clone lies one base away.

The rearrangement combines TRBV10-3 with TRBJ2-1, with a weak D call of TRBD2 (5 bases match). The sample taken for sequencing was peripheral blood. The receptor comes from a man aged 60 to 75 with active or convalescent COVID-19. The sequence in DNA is TGTGCCATCAGTGAGGTCCCCGGAGGTAACTCCTACAATGAGCAGTTCTTC. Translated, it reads CAISEVPGGNSYNEQFF.